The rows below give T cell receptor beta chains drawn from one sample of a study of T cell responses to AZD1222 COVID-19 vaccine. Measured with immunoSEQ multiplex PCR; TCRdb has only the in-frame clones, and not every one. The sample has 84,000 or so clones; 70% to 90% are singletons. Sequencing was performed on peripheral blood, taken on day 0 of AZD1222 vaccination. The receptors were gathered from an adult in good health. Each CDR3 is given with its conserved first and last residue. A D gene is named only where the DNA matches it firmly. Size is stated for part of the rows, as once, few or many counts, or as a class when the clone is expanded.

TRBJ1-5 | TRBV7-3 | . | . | TGTGCCAGCAGTCCCAGGACAGCCTTTAGCAATCAGCCCCAGCATTTT | CASSPRTAFSNQPQHF
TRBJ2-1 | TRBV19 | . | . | TGTGCCAGTAGTATAGGTGGGACTCCCGGACGGAGGAATGAGCAGTTCTTC | CASSIGGTPGRRNEQFF
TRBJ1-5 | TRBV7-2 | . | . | TGTGCCAGCAGCAGGACGACAGCGGGCCTCGGAGGGACTCAGCCCCAGCATTTT | CASSRTTAGLGGTQPQHF
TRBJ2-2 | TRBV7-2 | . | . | TGTGCCAGCAGCTTAACGCCGAGGGAGCTGTTTTTT | CASSLTPRELFF
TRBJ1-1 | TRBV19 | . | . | TGTGCCAGTAGTATACATTCAGGGGAGAACAACACTGAAGCTTTCTTT | CASSIHSGENNTEAFF
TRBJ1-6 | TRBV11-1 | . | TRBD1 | TGTGCCAGCAGCTACCGGACAGGAGTTAATTCACCCCTCCACTTT | CASSYRTGVNSPLHF
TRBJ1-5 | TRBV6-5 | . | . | TGTGCCAGCAAAGGCTGGCAGTCGAGCAATCAGCCCCAGCATTTT | CASKGWQSSNQPQHF
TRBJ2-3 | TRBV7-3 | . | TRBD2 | TGTGCCAGCAGCTTAAAACTAGCGGGAGAGGCAGATACGCAGTATTTT | CASSLKLAGEADTQYF
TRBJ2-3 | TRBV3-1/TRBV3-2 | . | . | TGTGCCAGCAGCCAGGCAATATGGGGGAGTGATACGCAGTATTTT | CASSQAIWGSDTQYF
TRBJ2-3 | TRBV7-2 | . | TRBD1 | TGTGCCAGCAGGCAAAAACAGGGGAGCACAGATACGCAGTATTTT | CASRQKQGSTDTQYF
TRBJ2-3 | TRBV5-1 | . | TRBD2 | TGCGCCAGCAGCGGGGACCGGGGGGACACAGATACGCAGTATTTT | CASSGDRGDTDTQYF
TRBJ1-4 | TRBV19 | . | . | TGTGCCAGTAGTATAGGGCGGCCAACTAATGAAAAACTGTTTTTT | CASSIGRPTNEKLFF
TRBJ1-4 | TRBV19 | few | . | TGTGCCAGTATCCCTCAGGGGACAAATGAAAAACTGTTTTTT | CASIPQGTNEKLFF
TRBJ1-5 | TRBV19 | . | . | TGTGCCAGTAGTATAGGGCAGGATAGCAATCAGCCCCAGCATTTT | CASSIGQDSNQPQHF
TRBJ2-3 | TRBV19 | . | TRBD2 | TGTGCCAGTAGTATCCCGGGACTAGAAGGGGATACGCAGTATTTT | CASSIPGLEGDTQYF
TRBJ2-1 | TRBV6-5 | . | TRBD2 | TGTGCCAGCACCCCTAGCGGGAGCTACAATGAGCAGTTCTTC | CASTPSGSYNEQFF
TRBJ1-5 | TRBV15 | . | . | TGTGCCACCAGCAGAGAGGACGTCAATAGCAATCAGCCCCAGCATTTT | CATSREDVNSNQPQHF
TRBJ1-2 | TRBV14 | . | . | TGTGCCAGCAGTCAAGACATGAAGTATGGCTACACCTTC | CASSQDMKYGYTF
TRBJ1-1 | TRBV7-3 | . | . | TGTGCCAGCAGCTTAAAGAGGGTTACGGCCACTGAAGCTTTCTTT | CASSLKRVTATEAFF
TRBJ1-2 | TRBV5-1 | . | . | TGCGCCAGCAGCTTGGCCGGACAGTCGGACCTCTATGGCTACACCTTC | CASSLAGQSDLYGYTF
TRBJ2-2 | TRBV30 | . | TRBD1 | TGTGCCGGACAACAGGGGGCGAATGGGGAGCTGTTTTTT | CAGQQGANGELFF
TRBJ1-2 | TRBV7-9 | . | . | TGTGCCAGCAGCCGAGACGTGGGCTACACCTTC | CASSRDVGYTF
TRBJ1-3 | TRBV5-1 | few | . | TGCGCCAGCAGAGATAGGGAAAGCTCTGGAAACACCATATATTTT | CASRDRESSGNTIYF
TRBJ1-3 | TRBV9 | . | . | TGTGCCAGCAGCGTAGTTGGTGGGGGGGGAAACACCATATATTTT | CASSVVGGGGNTIYF
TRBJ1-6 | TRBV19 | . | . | TGTGCCAGTCGGAACACAGGGAATTCACCCCTCCACTTT | CASRNTGNSPLHF
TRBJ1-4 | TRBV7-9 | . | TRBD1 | TGTGCCAGCAACCAACAGGGGGGTAATGAAAAACTGTTTTTT | CASNQQGGNEKLFF
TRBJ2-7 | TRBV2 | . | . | TGTGCCAGCACCGCCGAGCAGTACTTC | CASTAEQYF
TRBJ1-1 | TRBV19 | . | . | TGTGCCAGTAGTAGGGTGGACACTGAAGCTTTCTTT | CASSRVDTEAFF
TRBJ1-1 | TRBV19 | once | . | TGTGCCAGTAGTACCCCCACTGAAGCTTTCTTT | CASSTPTEAFF
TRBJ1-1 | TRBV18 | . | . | TGTGCCAGCTCACCAACACGTGGAATGGGCACTGAAGCTTTCTTT | CASSPTRGMGTEAFF
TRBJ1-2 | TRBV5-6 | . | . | TGTGCCAGCAGCGACCTCCGCGGGGAATACAACTATGGCTACACCTTC | CASSDLRGEYNYGYTF
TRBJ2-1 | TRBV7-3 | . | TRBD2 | TGTGCCAGCAGCTTAAATCACGGGACTAGCGGGAGTGGCGAGCAGTTCTTC | CASSLNHGTSGSGEQFF
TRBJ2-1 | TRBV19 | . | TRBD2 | TGTGCCAGTAGTATAGACGCCCTACTAGCGGGAGGGCTCGGTGAGCAGTTCTTC | CASSIDALLAGGLGEQFF
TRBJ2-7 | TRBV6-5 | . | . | TGTGCCAGCATAGAAAGACAGGGAGGGTCCTACGAGCAGTACTTC | CASIERQGGSYEQYF
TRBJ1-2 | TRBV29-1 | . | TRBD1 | TGCAGCGTTGAAGTTCCCACAGGGGAGGTCGACTATGGCTACACCTTC | CSVEVPTGEVDYGYTF
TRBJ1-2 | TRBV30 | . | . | TGTGCCTGGAGTTTAATAACAGCTTATGGCTACACCTTC | CAWSLITAYGYTF
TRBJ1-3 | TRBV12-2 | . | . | TGTGCAAGTCGCTTAGATTCCAGGGAGGGTGGAAACACCATATATTTT | CASRLDSREGGNTIYF
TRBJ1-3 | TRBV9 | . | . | TGTGCCAGCAGCGTTGGAACAGACGGAAACACCATATATTTT | CASSVGTDGNTIYF
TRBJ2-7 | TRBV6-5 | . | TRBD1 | TGTGCCAGCAGTTACTCGGGACAGGGGGCCTACGAGCAGTACTTC | CASSYSGQGAYEQYF
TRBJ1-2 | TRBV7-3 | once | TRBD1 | TGTGCCAGCAGCAGGGACAGGGAAGGAGGCTACACCTTC | CASSRDREGGYTF
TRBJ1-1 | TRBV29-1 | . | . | TGCAGCGTTCGACAGCTAAATCCCAACACTGAAGCTTTCTTT | CSVRQLNPNTEAFF
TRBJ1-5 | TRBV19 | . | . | TGTGCCAGTAGTACCCTGGGGGCTGGTCAGCCCCAGCATTTT | CASSTLGAGQPQHF
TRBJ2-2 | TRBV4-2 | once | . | TGTGCCAGCAGCCAAGGATCGGGGGCCGGGGAGCTGTTTTTT | CASSQGSGAGELFF